The 20 T cell receptor beta chains presented below share a single source sample, sequenced in a study of graft-versus-host responses after intestinal transplantation. Their cognate antigens are unknown. Sequencing used immunoSEQ multiplex PCR; TCRdb keeps in-frame clones, though not all of them. The table shows about 130,000 clones, with nearly 95% occurring only once. The specimen comprised unstimulated CD4+ T cells sorted from spleen or lymph node cells, sampled before intestinal transplant. These receptors were taken from a human donor who received an intestinal transplant.

The genes are TRBV9 and TRBJ2-7; 7 nucleotides line up with TRBD2. The germline V gene has CDR1 SGDLS and CDR2 YYNGEE. After removal of 3 bases from V and 5 bases from J, the junction contained 8 bases not matched to a gene. This CDR3 is 14 amino acids long. In DNA form, the CDR3 reads TGTGCCAGCAGCGGGGGGGGAGGGACCAACGAGCAGTACTTC. Its translation: CASSGGGGTNEQYF.

The V call is TRBV6-1, the J call TRBJ1-5; 7 nucleotides agree with TRBD1. This CDR3 is built from 15 residues. Germline values: CDR1 MNHNS, CDR2 SASEGT. V lost 0 bases to trimming and J lost 3 bases; unmatched junction nucleotides: 2. The CDR3 region has the DNA TGTGCCAGCAGTGAAGCCGGGACAGTCAATCAGCCCCAGCATTTT. It translates to CASSEAGTVNQPQHF.

The genes are TRBV29-1 and TRBJ2-3; 10 bases line up with TRBD1. This CDR3 is 13 amino acids long. V lost 7 bases to trimming and J lost 1 base; unmatched junction nucleotides: 2. Germline lookup yields CDR1 SQVTM and CDR2 ANQGSEA. The CDR3 reads CSAGQGGTDTQYF. In DNA form, the CDR3 reads TGCAGCGCAGGACAGGGGGGCACAGATACGCAGTATTTT.

The table lists this clone with a count of one. J is TRBJ1-5 and V is TRBV28; unclear D gene. The germline V and J ends were trimmed by 4 bases and 5 bases, with 18 bases remaining between them. The germline V gene has CDR1 MDHEN and CDR2 SYDVKM. There are 16 residues in the CDR3. The CDR3 here is CASSSLTRFGDQPQHF. The CDR3 nucleotides are TGTGCCAGCAGTTCTCTGACCCGTTTCGGAGATCAGCCCCAGCATTTT.

Here the CDR3 reads CASSLAGEVGELFF. CDR3 DNA: TGTGCCAGCAGTCTAGCGGGAGAAGTCGGGGAGCTGTTTTTT. The chain employs TRBV28 and TRBJ2-2; TRBD2 agrees at 10 bases. The V gene end was trimmed by 5 bases and the J gene end by 7 bases; junction bases not matched to a gene: 4. This CDR3 has 14 amino acids. Germline V gene sequence: CDR1 MDHEN, CDR2 SYDVKM.

This chain joins TRBV19 and TRBJ1-2; 9 bases match TRBD1. CDR3 length: 13 amino acids. The germline V gene has CDR1 LNHDA and CDR2 SQIVND (reference sequence). The ends lost 6 bases at V and 6 bases at J; junction bases unmatched: 5. The CDR3 loop reads CASRQGAGDGYTF. In DNA form, the CDR3 reads TGTGCCAGTAGACAGGGGGCCGGAGATGGCTACACCTTC.

The chain couples TRBV7-2 to TRBJ2-5; no clear D gene. The J call may be wrong; the DNA end is better matched by TRBJ2-7. Looked up from germline, CDR1 is SGHTA and CDR2 is FQGNSA. The CDR3 loop spans 13 amino acids. Here the CDR3 reads CASSLDRLYEQYF. The CDR3 region has the DNA TGTGCCAGCAGCTTAGATCGCCTCTACGAGCAGTACTTC.

The table lists this clone with a count of one. This chain uses TRBV28 with TRBJ1-2; D possibly corresponds to TRBD1 (6 bases). The V end lost 6 bases, the J end lost 4 bases, and 18 bases lay between the germline ends. This CDR3 has 15 residues. Germline V CDR1 and CDR2: MDHEN, SYDVKM. This CDR3 reads CASRRTGPVGYGYTF. In DNA form, the CDR3 reads TGTGCCAGCAGGCGAACAGGGCCTGTAGGCTATGGCTACACCTTC.

Of note for this clone: Lacking the conserved final phenylalanine or tryptophan, this CDR3 likely reflects a read error. This sequence joins TRBV7-8 and TRBJ2-3, with TRBD2 as a possible D gene (5 bases). CDR3 length equals 18 residues. V was cut by 4 bases and J by 1 base, with 21 bases left in between. Germline CDR1 SGHVS, CDR2 FQNEAQ. CDR3 in DNA: TGTGCCAGCAGCTCCCGTGCGGCGAGCGGCAGTCGCACAGATACGCAGTATCTT. It yields the protein CASSSRAASGSRTDTQYL.

This clone has just one count. CDR3 DNA: TGCGCCAGCAGTGAGAGTTGGACAGGGAACACCGGGGAGCTGTTTTTT. Its translation: CASSESWTGNTGELFF. The chain combines TRBV10-2 with TRBJ2-2; 7 bases are a match to TRBD1. Germline trimming cut 2 bases from V and 1 base from J; bases unmatched to any gene: 4. This CDR3 contains 16 residues. Germline values: CDR1 WSHSY, CDR2 SAAADI.

The chain uses TRBV5-4 and TRBJ2-4; D unresolved. Trimming pared 0 bases from V and 0 bases from J, leaving 13 bases between. The CDR3 runs to 17 residues. Germline CDR1 reads SGHNT; CDR2 reads YYREEE (reference sequence). CDR3 in amino acids: CASSLEPGDIAKNIQYF. The CDR3 DNA reads TGTGCCAGCAGCTTGGAACCGGGCGATATAGCCAAAAACATTCAGTACTTC.

J is TRBJ1-1 and V is TRBV29-1; 7 bases map to TRBD1. Germline V gene data show CDR1 as SQVTM and CDR2 as ANQGSEA. This CDR3 has 14 amino acids. V dropped 6 bases and J dropped 1; count of bases not matched to a gene: 8. DNA for the CDR3: TGCAGCGTAAAAGGGGGCGGTGGGAACACTGAAGCTTTCTTT. Its protein product is CSVKGGGGNTEAFF.

The chain links TRBV15 to TRBJ2-7, with TRBD2 as a possible D gene (6 bases). The germline V gene encodes CDR1 LNHNV and CDR2 YYDKDF (reference sequence). This CDR3 comprises 14 residues. Deletions cut 4 bases from V and 1 base from J, with 11 bases between. The CDR3 is CATSIGGASYEQYF. For the CDR3, the DNA is TGTGCCACCAGCATCGGGGGAGCTTCCTACGAGCAGTACTTC.

The chain couples TRBV7-2 to TRBJ2-6; D possibly corresponds to TRBD1 (5 bases). Between the trimmed V and J ends, which lost 2 bases and 2 bases, there was a span of 7 bases. Germline CDR1 reads SGHTA; CDR2 reads FQGNSA. The CDR3 runs to 15 residues. CDR3 DNA: TGTGCCAGCAGCTTATGGGGCGCTGGGGCCAACGTCCTGACTTTC. Its translation is CASSLWGAGANVLTF.

The chain is built from TRBV27 and TRBJ2-3; TRBD2 might be the D (6 bases). Germline CDR1 and CDR2: MNHEY and SMNVEV (reference sequence). This CDR3 comprises 14 residues. V shed 3 bases and J shed 4 bases, with 11 bases lying between them. CDR3 bases: TGTGCCAGCAGTTTTTCGGGAGCCTCAGATACGCAGTATTTT. Its protein is CASSFSGASDTQYF.

The V and J genes are TRBV30 and TRBJ2-3; 8 nucleotides match TRBD1. CDR3 length: 16 amino acids. V trimming: 3 bases; J trimming: 5 bases; junction bases outside the gene matches: 13. Germline values: CDR1 GTSNPN, CDR2 SVGIG (reference sequence). CDR3 protein: CAWSAYRTGSRDTQYF. In nucleotides, the CDR3 is TGTGCCTGGAGCGCTTATCGGACAGGGAGTCGAGATACGCAGTATTTT.

The genes are TRBV10-3 and TRBJ2-7; a possible D gene is TRBD2 (6 bases). The V and J ends lost 11 bases and 0 bases respectively, with 20 bases between them. The CDR3 consists of 15 residues. Germline loops: CDR1 ENHRY, CDR2 SYGVKD. The chain's CDR3 is CASKEGLGSSYEQYF. The CDR3 DNA is TGTGCCTCGAAAGAGGGACTTGGCAGCTCCTACGAGCAGTACTTC.

As concerns this clone: One end of the junction varies from germline; a read error may be responsible. The V and J genes are TRBV29-1 and TRBJ2-7; 8 bases are shared with TRBD1. Looked up from germline, CDR1 is SQVTM and CDR2 is ANQGSEA. The CDR3 loop spans 13 amino acids. The DNA of the CDR3 is TGCAGCGTCGACGGCCAGGGGGCTTACGAGCTGTACTTC. Protein product: CSVDGQGAYELYF.

This rearrangement joins TRBV7-8 to TRBJ2-2; 7 bases match TRBD1. The V gene end was trimmed by 6 bases and the J gene end by 4 bases; junction bases not matched to a gene: 5. Germline-derived CDR1 and CDR2 are SGHVS and FQNEAQ. CDR3 length equals 14 residues. The chain's CDR3 is CASRFGTATGELFF. CDR3 bases: TGTGCCAGCAGGTTTGGGACAGCCACCGGGGAGCTGTTTTTT.

This sequence joins TRBV18 and TRBJ2-7; 13 bases are shared with TRBD2. CDR1 is KGHSH, CDR2 LQKENI, per germline. The V gene end was trimmed by 4 bases and the J gene end by 6 bases; junction bases not matched to a gene: 3. The CDR3 runs to 14 residues. DNA for the CDR3: TGTGCCAGCTCACGGACTAGCGGGAGTACCGAGCAGTACTTC. The encoded protein is CASSRTSGSTEQYF.